What follows are 11 T cell receptor beta chains derived from one specimen sequenced in a study of T-cell reconstitution after alpha-beta-depleted transplantation in children. The TCRbeta library incorporated unique molecular identifiers. TCRdb reprocessed the PCR reads via MiXCR and lists one record per CDR3 protein. The sample includes 600,000 to 700,000 distinct CDR3 sequences, approximately 14% seen only once; the top ten take 0.65% to 0.9%. The sample was PBMCs, taken before TCRalphabeta/CD19-depleted stem cell transplant. The receptors come from a girl aged 2 to 9 with congenital amegakaryocytic thrombocytopenia, due to receive a stem cell transplant.

The V call is TRBV11-2, the J call TRBJ2-5; TRBD1 or TRBD2 may be the D gene (5 bases each). CDR1 is SGHAT, CDR2 FQNNGV, per germline. V was clipped by 1 base and J by 5 bases, with 17 bases between them. The CDR3 contains 16 residues. Here the CDR3 reads CASSLGPGATRETQYF. CDR3 in DNA: TGTGCCAGCAGCTTAGGCCCCGGGGCGACCCGGGAGACCCAGTACTTC.

At least ten counts were recorded for this clonotype. The chain has TRBV5-1 and TRBJ1-1; the match to TRBD1 covers 7 bases. J was trimmed by 4 bases and V by 4 bases; bases with no gene match: 4. This CDR3 has 13 amino acids. Germline values: CDR1 SGHRS, CDR2 YFSETQ. The CDR3, as DNA: TGCGCCAGCAGCCAGACAGGGACCACTGAAGCTTTCTTT. It translates to CASSQTGTTEAFF.

The CDR3 region is CASRARQGTGELFF. The DNA for the CDR3 is TGTGCCAGCAGGGCCAGACAGGGAACCGGGGAGCTGTTTTTT. This rearrangement joins TRBV11-2 to TRBJ2-2; 7 bases agree with TRBD1. The V and J ends lost 6 bases and 5 bases, in that order; junction bases with no gene match: 6. The CDR3 consists of 14 residues. Germline CDR1 SGHAT, CDR2 FQNNGV.

This chain uses TRBV20-1 with TRBJ2-1, with 14 bases lining up with TRBD2. The trim removed 5 bases at V and 2 bases at J, leaving 8 bases unmatched. Per the germline V gene, CDR1 is DFQATT and CDR2 is SNEGSKA (reference sequence). The CDR3 loop spans 17 amino acids. CDR3 amino acids: CSAGGTSGRMAYNEQFF. In DNA form, the CDR3 reads TGCAGTGCTGGGGGGACTAGCGGGAGAATGGCCTACAATGAGCAGTTCTTC.

This rearrangement joins TRBV20-1 to TRBJ2-2; D not resolved. The CDR3 has 15 amino acids. V lost 0 bases and J lost 3, with 11 bases in between. The germline V gene encodes CDR1 DFQATT and CDR2 SNEGSKA (reference sequence). The CDR3 DNA follows: TGCAGTGCTAGAGAACACCCGACTTACACCGGGGAGCTGTTTTTT. It is translated as CSAREHPTYTGELFF.

This clonotype was observed a few times. The J gene is TRBJ2-3, the V gene TRBV4-1; D not resolved. The V gene lost 2 bases and the J gene lost 6 bases, with 9 bases spanning the gap. This CDR3 has 13 residues. CDR1 is MGHRA, CDR2 YSYEKL, per germline. The CDR3 reads CASSQLTGDTQYF. In DNA form, the CDR3 reads TGCGCCAGCAGCCAATTGACCGGGGATACGCAGTATTTT.

This clonotype occurred a few times. This sequence joins TRBV5-1 and TRBJ2-7; 11 bases are a match to TRBD1. V shed 1 base, J shed 4 bases, and the junction held 10 bases outside the gene matches. Germline CDR1 reads SGHRS; CDR2 reads YFSETQ. The length of the CDR3 is 17 residues. The CDR3 coding sequence is TGCGCCAGCAGCTTGAGAGGGACAGGGGGAACGTTTTACGAGCAGTACTTC. This encodes CASSLRGTGGTFYEQYF.

There are many counts of this clonotype. The rearrangement links TRBV24-1 to TRBJ2-5; D gene uncertain. The length of the CDR3 is 15 residues. Per germline, CDR1 KGHDR and CDR2 SFDVKD. Trimming cost V 0 bases and J 5 bases, with 12 bases left between them. CDR3 sequence reads: CATSDLKDVWETQYF. Written as DNA, the CDR3 is TGTGCCACCAGTGATTTGAAGGACGTCTGGGAGACCCAGTACTTC.

The sample holds many counts of this clonotype. This sequence joins TRBV5-1 and TRBJ2-5; 7 positions agree with TRBD1. CDR3 length: 14 amino acids. Germline loops: CDR1 SGHRS, CDR2 YFSETQ. V was clipped by 2 bases and J by 2 bases; unmatched bases: 3. The CDR3 DNA reads as TGCGCCAGCAGCTTCGGGACAGCGCAAGAGACCCAGTACTTC. Translated, it gives CASSFGTAQETQYF.

Ten or more counts support this clonotype. The rearrangement uses TRBV20-1 and TRBJ2-1, with D possibly TRBD2 on 6 matching bases. V lost 3 bases, J lost 0 bases, and 27 bases lay in between. The CDR3 contains 20 residues. CDR1 and CDR2 (germline): DFQATT, SNEGSKA (reference sequence). The CDR3 DNA follows: TGCAGTGCTAGTCCTCTAGCGCGAGGAAAGTTCAGATCCTCCTACAATGAGCAGTTCTTC. Translating it yields CSASPLARGKFRSSYNEQFF.

CDR3 coding DNA: TGTGCCAGCAGCTTATTAGCTTCACCCCTCCACTTT. Encoded protein: CASSLLASPLHF. The chain has TRBV7-2 and TRBJ1-6; D unclear. The V and J ends lost 2 bases and 9 bases respectively, with 5 bases between them. The CDR3 sequence is 12 residues long. Germline assignment: CDR1 SGHTA and CDR2 FQGNSA.